What follows is one T cell receptor beta chain and its context. The antigen remains undetermined. This entry belongs to a study of T cell responses to AZD1222 COVID-19 vaccine. General study findings and limits: Every sample of the repertoires postdated the peak T cell response.

The protocol was immunoSEQ multiplex PCR, while the TCRdb copy is restricted to in-frame clones and leaves out a portion. The sample records 130,000 or so clones, 80% to 90% being singletons. Trimming removed 8 bases from V and 8 bases from J, with 7 bases in between. The CDR3 length is 10 residues. The J gene is TRBJ2-1, the V gene TRBV12-3 or TRBV12-4; D is tentatively TRBD1 or TRBD2 (5 bases each). Sequencing used peripheral blood, obtained on day 0 of MenACWY control vaccination. This TCR came from an adult in good health. CDR3 nucleotide sequence: TGTGCCAGCGGGGGTCATGAGCAGTTCTTC. This encodes CASGGHEQFF.